This section outlines one TCR beta chain sequence together with its context. Source study methods: How many nucleated cells were present was estimated from reference gene primer amplification. Clones were sequenced by immunoSEQ multiplex PCR, and TCRdb holds only the in-frame ones, with some missing. Clone size and the V and J calls come from that table; the DNA yielded D and trimming. Of approximately 250,000 clones in the sample, 83% were seen once. This entry belongs to a study of blood T cell repertoires in COVID-19. Study as a whole: COVID-19 samples collected from the United States, Italy and Spain covered acute and convalescent phases. PBMCs, B-cell-depleted T cells, or T cells provided the cDNA or gDNA that made up the material.

CDR1 is KGHDR, CDR2 SFDVKD, per germline. V lost 3 bases, J lost 6 bases, and 8 bases lay in between. The CDR3 covers 13 residues. The sequence came from a woman between 50 and 59 years old with acute or convalescent COVID-19. The chain employs TRBV24-1 and TRBJ1-5, with a weak D call TRBD1 (6 bases). What was sequenced was peripheral blood. CDR3 coding DNA: TGTGCCACCAGTGATGCAGGGGTTCAGCCCCAGCATTTT. Encoded protein: CATSDAGVQPQHF.